The 19 T cell receptor beta chains listed next were all sequenced from one sample in a study of T cell changes during pregnancy in multiple sclerosis (dated by TCRdb to about 2019). The library was made by the immunoSEQ multiplex PCR assay. TCRdb mirrors the immuneACCESS table, restricted to in-frame sequences. Some clones are absent from its copies; in checked studies, under half trace to an unresolved V gene, and the reason for the others is unknown. For this sample the table gives 51,000 or so clones, of which roughly 93% were detected only once. Together, the top ten hold around 1.9% of the sample. Here the sequenced sample was peripheral blood, taken in the second trimester of pregnancy. The source is a female donor with multiple sclerosis, enrolled in a pregnancy study.

The chain combines TRBV25-1 with TRBJ2-7; D is perhaps TRBD2 (5 bases). Germline CDR1 MGHDK, CDR2 SYGVNS. The V end was cut by 7 bases, the J end by 7 bases, with 11 bases between. The CDR3 contains 11 residues. CDR3 coding DNA: TGTGCCAGCAAGGGAGATCGGGAGCAGTACTTC. Translated, it gives CASKGDREQYF.

This chain links TRBV5-6 with TRBJ2-7; TRBD1 is a possible D gene (5 bases). This CDR3 spans 13 amino acids. The germline gives CDR1 SGHDT, CDR2 YYEEEE. The V end was cut by 2 bases, the J end by 6 bases, with 12 bases between. For the CDR3, the DNA is TGTGCCAGCAGCTTCGGTGTTGGGGCCGAGCAGTACTTC. It encodes CASSFGVGAEQYF.

The J gene is TRBJ1-4, the V gene TRBV7-9, with TRBD1 matching over 11 bases. This CDR3 is built from 17 residues. J was trimmed by 8 bases and V by 5 bases; bases with no gene match: 13. Germline CDR1 and CDR2: SEHNR and FQNEAQ (reference sequence). The CDR3 sequence is CASSPGQGGSEGEKLFF. CDR3 DNA sequence: TGTGCCAGCAGCCCGGGACAGGGGGGGTCGGAAGGAGAAAAACTGTTTTTT.

The rearrangement joins TRBV13 to TRBJ1-2; D remains unclear. Germline V lookup: CDR1 PRHDT, CDR2 FYEKMQ (reference sequence). The germline V and J ends were trimmed by 5 bases and 2 bases, with 15 bases remaining between them. There are 15 residues in the CDR3. The CDR3 spells CASSETTDGNYGYTF. CDR3 bases: TGTGCCAGCAGCGAGACTACCGACGGGAACTATGGCTACACCTTC.

This chain joins TRBV7-2 and TRBJ2-5; possible D gene TRBD1, 7 bases. Germline V gives CDR1 SGHTA, CDR2 FQGNSA. Deletions cut 1 base from V and 4 bases from J, with 19 bases between. The CDR3 is made up of 17 amino acids. The CDR3: CASSLVARQGGGETQYF. In DNA form, the CDR3 reads TGTGCCAGCAGCTTAGTGGCCCGACAGGGAGGAGGAGAGACCCAGTACTTC.

J is TRBJ2-3 and V is TRBV7-9; 14 bases align to TRBD2. There are 17 residues in the CDR3. Per the germline V gene, CDR1 is SEHNR and CDR2 is FQNEAQ (reference sequence). Losses at the gene ends were 0 bases for V and 3 bases for J; bases not matched to a gene: 2. CDR3 in DNA: TGTGCCAGCAGCTTAGCGGGACTAGCGGGAGCGACAGATACGCAGTATTTT. Translating gives CASSLAGLAGATDTQYF.

This chain connects TRBV4-2 to TRBJ2-3, with 11 bases identical to TRBD2. From germline, CDR1 is LGHNA and CDR2 YNFKEQ. The V gene end was trimmed by 1 base and the J gene end by 1 base; junction bases not matched to a gene: 4. This CDR3 has 17 amino acids. In nucleotides, the CDR3 is TGTGCCAGCAGCCAAGCACTAGCGGGGGCCCGCACAGATACGCAGTATTTT. As protein: CASSQALAGARTDTQYF.

The chain couples TRBV19 to TRBJ2-3; D may be TRBD2 (6 bases). The germline V gene has CDR1 LNHDA and CDR2 SQIVND (reference sequence). V was shortened by 5 bases and J by 11 bases, with 20 bases between the two germline ends. CDR3 length: 14 residues. The DNA for the CDR3 is TGTGCCAGTAGTCCGTCAGGGATCATGCGGGGGCAGTATTTT. Residues: CASSPSGIMRGQYF.

The rearrangement uses TRBV27 and TRBJ2-5, with a possible D match to TRBD2 (5 bases). From germline, CDR1 is MNHEY and CDR2 SMNVEV (reference sequence). The length of the CDR3 is 15 residues. The ends were cut back, 7 bases at V and 1 base at J, with 16 bases in the middle. As DNA, the CDR3 is TGTGCCAGCAAATCGCGAGGGAGCCTCCAAGAGACCCAGTACTTC. Protein: CASKSRGSLQETQYF.

The genes are TRBV27 and TRBJ2-2; 11 nucleotides match TRBD2. This CDR3 comprises 16 residues. The J segment lost 2 bases and the V segment lost 6 bases, leaving 5 bases of the junction unmatched. Germline values: CDR1 MNHEY, CDR2 SMNVEV (reference sequence). CDR3 in amino acids: CASSILAGANTGELFF. CDR3 nucleotide sequence: TGTGCCAGCAGCATACTAGCGGGAGCCAACACCGGGGAGCTGTTTTTT.

This sequence joins TRBV6-5 and TRBJ2-7; 7 positions match TRBD1. The CDR3 has 16 residues. Germline-derived CDR1 and CDR2 are MNHEY and SVGAGI. V gave up 0 bases and J gave up 0 bases; unmatched junction bases: 5. CDR3 coding DNA: TGTGCCAGCAGTTACTCTCAAGGGGGCAGCTCCTACGAGCAGTACTTC. This gives the protein CASSYSQGGSSYEQYF.

The table lists this clone with a few counts. The CDR3 region is CASTEQGIGYGYTF. CDR3 DNA sequence: TGTGCCAGCACCGAACAGGGGATAGGATATGGCTACACCTTC. The V call is TRBV28, the J call TRBJ1-2, with 7 bases lining up with TRBD1. Germline trimming cut 7 bases from V and 5 bases from J; bases unmatched to any gene: 10. CDR1 and CDR2 from the germline V gene are MDHEN and SYDVKM. The length of the CDR3 is 14 residues.

The chain links TRBV19 to TRBJ1-3; no definite D call. Trimming pared 5 bases from V and 8 bases from J, leaving 13 bases between. The germline V gene encodes CDR1 LNHDA and CDR2 SQIVND (reference sequence). CDR3 length: 13 residues. CDR3 DNA: TGTGCCAGTAGTCCGGACGCGAGGGACACCATATATTTT. The encoded protein is CASSPDARDTIYF. Full variable domain (rest looked up from reference TRBV19 and TRBJ1-3): DGGITQSPKYLFRKEGQNVTLSCEQNLNHDAMYWYRQDPGQGLRLIYYSQIVNDFQKGDIAEGYSVSREKKESFPLTVTSAQKNPTAFYLCASSPDARDTIYFGEGSWLTVV.

DNA of the CDR3: TGTGCCAGCAGCCCCCGGGTAGCTGGCTTGGGTGAGCAGTTCTTC. This translates into CASSPRVAGLGEQFF. V is TRBV5-5 and J is TRBJ2-1, with no clear D. V lost 4 bases to trimming and J lost 9 bases, with 20 bases between them. The CDR3 totals 15 residues. The germline V gene encodes CDR1 SGHKS and CDR2 YYEKEE (reference sequence).

V usage is TRBV30 and J usage is TRBJ2-2; 7 bases are a match to TRBD2. This CDR3 comprises 14 residues. The V and J ends lost 2 bases and 4 bases, in that order; junction bases with no gene match: 4. The germline V gene encodes CDR1 GTSNPN and CDR2 SVGIG (reference sequence). CDR3 sequence (DNA): TGTGCCTGGAGTCGGGGGAGGGCCACCGGGGAGCTGTTTTTT. Protein sequence: CAWSRGRATGELFF.

The rearrangement uses TRBV30 and TRBJ1-6, with D possibly TRBD1 on 5 matching bases. The CDR3 length is 14 residues. The V gene's germline CDR1 is GTSNPN and CDR2 SVGIG (reference sequence). V was cut by 4 bases and J by 5 bases, with 12 bases left in between. CDR3 in amino acids: CAWKTGLHNSPLHF. The CDR3 nucleotides read TGTGCCTGGAAGACGGGACTTCATAATTCACCCCTCCACTTT.

V and J are TRBV6-1 and TRBJ2-2; 7 nucleotides align to TRBD1. Germline-derived CDR1 and CDR2 are MNHNS and SASEGT. The CDR3 loop spans 14 amino acids. Trimming took 8 bases from V and 2 from J; bases not matched to a gene: 5. The CDR3 loop reads CASPGTANTGELFF. In DNA, the CDR3 is TGTGCCAGCCCGGGGACAGCCAACACCGGGGAGCTGTTTTTT.

This chain joins TRBV6-1 and TRBJ1-2, with 7 bases that match TRBD1. This CDR3 is built from 13 residues. Germline CDR1 is MNHNS and CDR2 is SASEGT. Trimming cost V 6 bases and J 4 bases; bases outside gene matches: 5. In nucleotides, the CDR3 is TGTGCCAGCAGGGAAACAGGGGCCTATGGCTACACCTTC. Translating gives CASRETGAYGYTF.

This chain uses TRBV28 with TRBJ2-1; 10 nucleotides match TRBD2. The CDR3 spans 16 residues. With 6 bases clipped from V and 0 bases from J, the junction kept 5 bases outside the gene matches. Germline-derived CDR1 and CDR2 are MDHEN and SYDVKM. The CDR3 nucleotides read TGTGCCAGCAGGGGGGGGACTAGCGACTCCTACAATGAGCAGTTCTTC. Amino acid sequence: CASRGGTSDSYNEQFF.